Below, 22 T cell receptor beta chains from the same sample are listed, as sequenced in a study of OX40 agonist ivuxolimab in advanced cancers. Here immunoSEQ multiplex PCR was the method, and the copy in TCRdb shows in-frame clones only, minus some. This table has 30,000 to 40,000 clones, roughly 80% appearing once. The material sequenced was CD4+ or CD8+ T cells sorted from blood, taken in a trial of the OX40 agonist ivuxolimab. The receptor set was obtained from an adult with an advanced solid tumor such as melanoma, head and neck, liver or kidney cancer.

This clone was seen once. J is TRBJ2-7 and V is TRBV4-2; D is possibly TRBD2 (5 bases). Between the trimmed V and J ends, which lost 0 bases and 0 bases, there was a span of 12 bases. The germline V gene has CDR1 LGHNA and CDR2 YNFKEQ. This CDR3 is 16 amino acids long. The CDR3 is CASSQDSPGSSYEQYF. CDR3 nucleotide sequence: TGTGCCAGCAGCCAAGATTCCCCGGGGAGCTCCTACGAGCAGTACTTC.

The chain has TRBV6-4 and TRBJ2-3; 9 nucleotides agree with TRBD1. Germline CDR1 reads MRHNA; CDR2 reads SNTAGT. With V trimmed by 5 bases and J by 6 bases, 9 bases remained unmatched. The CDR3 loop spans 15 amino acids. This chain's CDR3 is CASSQDRGNPDTQYF. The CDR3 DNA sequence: TGTGCCAGCAGTCAGGACAGGGGAAACCCGGATACGCAGTATTTT.

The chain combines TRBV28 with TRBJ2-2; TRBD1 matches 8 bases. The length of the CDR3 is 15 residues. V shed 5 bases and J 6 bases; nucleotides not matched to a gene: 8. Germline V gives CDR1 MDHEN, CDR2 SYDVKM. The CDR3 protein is CASSPHDRGSGELFF. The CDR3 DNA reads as TGTGCCAGCAGTCCACACGACAGGGGATCCGGGGAGCTGTTTTTT. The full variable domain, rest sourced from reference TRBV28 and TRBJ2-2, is DVKVTQSSRYLVKRTGEKVFLECVQDMDHENMFWYRQDPGLGLRLIYFSYDVKMKEKGDIPEGYSVSREKKERFSLILESASTNQTSMYLCASSPHDRGSGELFFGEGSRLTVL.

DNA for the CDR3: TGTGCCAGCAGCCCGACAGGGAATGAGGAGACCCAGTACTTC. Translating it yields CASSPTGNEETQYF. J is TRBJ2-5 and V is TRBV7-7, with TRBD1 matching over 7 bases. The junction had 8 bases not matched to a gene; V was cut back by 5 bases and J by 5 bases. The CDR3 contains 14 residues. Germline V gene lookup returns CDR1 SSHAT and CDR2 FNYEAQ (reference sequence).

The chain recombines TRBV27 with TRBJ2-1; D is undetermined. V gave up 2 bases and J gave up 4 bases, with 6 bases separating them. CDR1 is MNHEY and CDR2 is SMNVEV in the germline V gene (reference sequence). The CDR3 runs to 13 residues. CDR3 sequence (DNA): TGTGCCAGCAGTTTAGCCAGTTACAATGAGCAGTTCTTC. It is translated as CASSLASYNEQFF.

CDR3 sequence reads: CASSSRGQIPYEQYF. The DNA for the CDR3 is TGTGCCAGCAGTTCTAGGGGACAGATTCCCTACGAGCAGTACTTC. The chain couples TRBV28 to TRBJ2-7; 7 bases line up with TRBD1. Germline CDR1 reads MDHEN; CDR2 reads SYDVKM. Trimming took 4 bases from V and 2 from J; bases not matched to a gene: 8. CDR3 length equals 15 residues.

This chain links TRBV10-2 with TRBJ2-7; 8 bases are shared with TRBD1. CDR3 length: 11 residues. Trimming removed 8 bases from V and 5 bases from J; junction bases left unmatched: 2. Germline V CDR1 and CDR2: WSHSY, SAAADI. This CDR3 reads CASWGQDEQYF. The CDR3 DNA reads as TGCGCCAGCTGGGGACAGGACGAGCAGTACTTC.

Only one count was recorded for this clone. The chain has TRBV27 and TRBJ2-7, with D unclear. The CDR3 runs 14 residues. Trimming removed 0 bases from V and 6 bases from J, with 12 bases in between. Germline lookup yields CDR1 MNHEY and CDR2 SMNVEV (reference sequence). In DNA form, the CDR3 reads TGTGCCAGCAGTTTATCTAGTTCTCCAATCGAGCAGTACTTC. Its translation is CASSLSSSPIEQYF.

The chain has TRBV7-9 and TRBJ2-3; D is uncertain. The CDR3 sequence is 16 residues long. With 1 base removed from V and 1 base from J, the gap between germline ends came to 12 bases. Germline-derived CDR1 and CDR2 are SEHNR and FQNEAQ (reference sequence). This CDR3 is CASSLGGGDGTDTQYF. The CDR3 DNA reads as TGTGCCAGCAGCTTAGGGGGTGGAGACGGCACAGATACGCAGTATTTT.

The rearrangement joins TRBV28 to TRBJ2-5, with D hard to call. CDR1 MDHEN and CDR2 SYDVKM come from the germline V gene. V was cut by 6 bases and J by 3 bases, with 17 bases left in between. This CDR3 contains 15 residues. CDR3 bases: TGTGCCAGCAGCAACTCCCTGGGAACCAAAGAGACCCAGTACTTC. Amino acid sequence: CASSNSLGTKETQYF. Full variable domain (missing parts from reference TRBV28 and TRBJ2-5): DVKVTQSSRYLVKRTGEKVFLECVQDMDHENMFWYRQDPGLGLRLIYFSYDVKMKEKGDIPEGYSVSREKKERFSLILESASTNQTSMYLCASSNSLGTKETQYFGPGTRLLVL.

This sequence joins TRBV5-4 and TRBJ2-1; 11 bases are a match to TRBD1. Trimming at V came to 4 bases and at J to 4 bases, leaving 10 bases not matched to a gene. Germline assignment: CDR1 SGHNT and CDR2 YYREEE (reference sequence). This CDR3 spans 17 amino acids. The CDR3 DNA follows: TGTGCCAGCAGCCCGACAGCGGACAGGGGGCTGTACAATGAGCAGTTCTTC. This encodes CASSPTADRGLYNEQFF.

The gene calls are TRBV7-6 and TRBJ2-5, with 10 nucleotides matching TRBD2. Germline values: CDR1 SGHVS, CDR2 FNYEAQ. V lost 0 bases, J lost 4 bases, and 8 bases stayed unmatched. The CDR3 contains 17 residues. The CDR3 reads CASSLAWASGSRETQYF. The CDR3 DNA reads TGTGCCAGCAGCTTAGCCTGGGCTAGCGGGAGTAGAGAGACCCAGTACTTC.

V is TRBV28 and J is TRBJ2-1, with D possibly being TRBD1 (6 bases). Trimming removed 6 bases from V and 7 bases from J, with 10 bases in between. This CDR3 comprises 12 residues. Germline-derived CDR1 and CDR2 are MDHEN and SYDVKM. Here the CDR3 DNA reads TGTGCCAGCAGCCTCGACAGGAATGAGCAGTTCTTC. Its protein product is CASSLDRNEQFF.

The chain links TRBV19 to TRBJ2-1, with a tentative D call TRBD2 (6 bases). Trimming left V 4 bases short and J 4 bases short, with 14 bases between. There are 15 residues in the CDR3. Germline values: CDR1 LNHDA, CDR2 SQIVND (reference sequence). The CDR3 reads CASSTGTPVYNEQFF. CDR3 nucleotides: TGTGCCAGTAGTACCGGGACTCCGGTATACAATGAGCAGTTCTTC.

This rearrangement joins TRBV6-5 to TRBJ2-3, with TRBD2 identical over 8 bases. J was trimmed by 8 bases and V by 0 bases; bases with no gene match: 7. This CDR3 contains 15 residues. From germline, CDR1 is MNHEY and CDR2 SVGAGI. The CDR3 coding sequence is TGTGCCAGCAGTTACTCGAGCGGGAGTCGGGGTACGCAGTATTTT. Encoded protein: CASSYSSGSRGTQYF.

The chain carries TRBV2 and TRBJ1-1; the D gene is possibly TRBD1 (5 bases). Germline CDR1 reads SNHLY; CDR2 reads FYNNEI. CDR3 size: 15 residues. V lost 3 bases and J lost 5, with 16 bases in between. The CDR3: CASSDLTERRTEAFF. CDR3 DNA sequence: TGTGCCAGCAGTGATCTGACAGAACGGCGGACTGAAGCTTTCTTT.

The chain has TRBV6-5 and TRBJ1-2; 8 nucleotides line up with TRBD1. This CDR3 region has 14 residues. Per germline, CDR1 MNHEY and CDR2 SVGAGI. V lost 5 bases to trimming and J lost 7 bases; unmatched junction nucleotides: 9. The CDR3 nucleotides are TGTGCCAGCAGTCAGGGGCAGGGGGCGGGTGGCTACACCTTC. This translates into CASSQGQGAGGYTF.

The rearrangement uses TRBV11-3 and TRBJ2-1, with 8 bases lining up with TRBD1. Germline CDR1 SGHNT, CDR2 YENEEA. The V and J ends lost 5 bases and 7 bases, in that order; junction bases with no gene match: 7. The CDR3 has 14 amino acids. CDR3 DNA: TGTGCCAGCAGCCCCCGGACAGGGACTAATGAGCAGTTCTTC. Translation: CASSPRTGTNEQFF.

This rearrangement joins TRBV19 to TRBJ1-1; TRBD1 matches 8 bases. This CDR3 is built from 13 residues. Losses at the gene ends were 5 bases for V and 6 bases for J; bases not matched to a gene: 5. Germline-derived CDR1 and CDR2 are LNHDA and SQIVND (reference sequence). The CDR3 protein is CASSPGQGAEAFF. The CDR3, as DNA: TGTGCCAGTAGTCCCGGACAGGGCGCTGAAGCTTTCTTT.

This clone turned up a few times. The CDR3 sequence: CASSPRRAGELFF. The CDR3 DNA reads as TGTGCCAGCAGCCCCCGACGGGCCGGGGAGCTGTTTTTT. The genes are TRBV27 and TRBJ2-2; D not certain. Trimming cost V 6 bases and J 6 bases, with 11 bases left between them. The CDR3 contains 13 residues. The germline gives CDR1 MNHEY, CDR2 SMNVEV (reference sequence).

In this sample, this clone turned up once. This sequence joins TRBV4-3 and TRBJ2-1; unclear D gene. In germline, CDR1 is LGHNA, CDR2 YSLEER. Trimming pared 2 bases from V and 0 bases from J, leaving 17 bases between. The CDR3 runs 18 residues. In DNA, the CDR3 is TGCGCCAGCAGCCAACGGCGTGGTTGGGAAAGCTCCTACAATGAGCAGTTCTTC. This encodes CASSQRRGWESSYNEQFF.

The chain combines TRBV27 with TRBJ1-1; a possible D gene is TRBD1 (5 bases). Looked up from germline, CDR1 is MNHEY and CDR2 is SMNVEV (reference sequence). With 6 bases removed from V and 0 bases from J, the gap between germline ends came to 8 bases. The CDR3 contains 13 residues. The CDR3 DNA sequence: TGTGCCAGCAGCGACAGTCTGAACACTGAAGCTTTCTTT. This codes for CASSDSLNTEAFF.